This T cell receptor (beta chain) derives from a study of T-cell reconstitution after alpha-beta-depleted transplantation in children. Unique molecular identifiers were used to barcode this TCRbeta library. Each CDR3 protein is one row after TCRdb ran MiXCR on the PCR reads. The sample shows 440,000 or so distinct CDR3 sequences, approximately 41% of them seen only once. General observations from the study: The authors attributed T-cell counts and diversity one year after transplant mostly to newly produced T cells. For some patients, TCRbeta diversity was high at day 60 because of recipient T cells and thymic progenitors that survived.

The sample holds a few counts of this clonotype. Antigen unknown. The V and J ends lost 1 base and 6 bases respectively, with 15 bases between them. This CDR3 comprises 15 residues. The germline V gene encodes CDR1 SGHTA and CDR2 FQGNSA. The receptor's source is a girl aged 2-10 years with aplastic anemia, due to receive a stem cell transplant. Sequencing was performed on PBMCs, taken before TCRalphabeta/CD19-depleted stem cell transplant. The chain recombines TRBV7-2 with TRBJ2-5, with D perhaps being TRBD1 or TRBD2 (6 bases each). This CDR3 is CASSLGGGGGQTQYF. The CDR3 nucleotides read TGTGCCAGCAGCTTAGGCGGTGGAGGGGGACAGACCCAGTACTTC.